This record covers a single T cell receptor beta chain. This sample was included in a study of blood T cells in healthy people across ages. Next came a second PCR, run for about 7 to 12 cycles, which used a sample-barcoded 5' primer along with a J-beta primer mix. TCRdb passed the 5' RACE reads through MiXCR, listing each CDR3 protein once. The repertoire consists of approximately 830,000 distinct CDR3 sequences, with approximately 59% occurring once and the leading ten covering about a quarter. The TCR comes from a man aged 25 to 45 in good health. The sequencing sample was made of blood.

This CDR3 is CASSPRGRIKTQYF. The CDR3 DNA is TGTGCCAGCAGCCCCAGGGGGCGGATAAAGACCCAGTACTTC. The chain combines TRBV9 with TRBJ2-7; 8 bases fit TRBD1. Near its end, the DNA agrees better with TRBJ2-5, so the J call may be wrong. The CDR3 runs 14 residues. Germline-derived CDR1 and CDR2 are SGDLS and YYNGEE.